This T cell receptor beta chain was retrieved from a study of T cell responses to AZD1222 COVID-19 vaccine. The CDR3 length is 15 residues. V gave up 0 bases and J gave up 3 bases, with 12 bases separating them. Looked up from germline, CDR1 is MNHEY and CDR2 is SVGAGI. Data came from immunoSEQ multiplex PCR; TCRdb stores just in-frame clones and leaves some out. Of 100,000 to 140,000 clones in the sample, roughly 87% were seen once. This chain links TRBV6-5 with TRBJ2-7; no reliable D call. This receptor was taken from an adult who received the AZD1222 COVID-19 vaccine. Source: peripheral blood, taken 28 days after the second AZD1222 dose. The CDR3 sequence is CASSYSGQADYEQYF. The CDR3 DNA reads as TGTGCCAGCAGTTACTCAGGCCAGGCCGACTACGAGCAGTACTTC.